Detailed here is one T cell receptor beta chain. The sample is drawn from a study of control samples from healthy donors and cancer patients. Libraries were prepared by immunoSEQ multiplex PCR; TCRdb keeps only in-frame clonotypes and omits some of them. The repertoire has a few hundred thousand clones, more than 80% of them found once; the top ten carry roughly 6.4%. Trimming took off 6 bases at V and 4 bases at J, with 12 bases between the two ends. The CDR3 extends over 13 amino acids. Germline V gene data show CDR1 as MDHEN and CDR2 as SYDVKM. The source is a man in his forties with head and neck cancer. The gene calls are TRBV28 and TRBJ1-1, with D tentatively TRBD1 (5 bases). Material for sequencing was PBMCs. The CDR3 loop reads CASRRRVGTEAFF. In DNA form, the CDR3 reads TGTGCCAGCAGGCGCAGGGTGGGCACTGAAGCTTTCTTT.